This TCR beta chain stems from a study of blood T cells in healthy people across ages. CDR1 LGHNA and CDR2 YNFKEQ come from the germline V gene. V lost 0 bases and J lost 2, with 17 bases in between. The CDR3 consists of 17 residues. The second PCR ran roughly 7 to 12 cycles with a sample-barcoded 5' primer and J-beta primers. Through a template-switch adaptor with 12 random nucleotides, each cDNA molecule received a tag. A single record per CDR3 protein comes from TCRdb applying MiXCR to the 5' RACE reads. Of over a million distinct CDR3 sequences listed, under 55% are singletons. Extracted total RNA amounted to at least 5.5 micrograms for each sample.

The source of this sequence is an older woman in good health. This rearrangement joins TRBV4-2 to TRBJ2-7; D unresolved. The specimen sequenced was blood. The CDR3 is CASSQDGKRSSPYEQYF. The CDR3 DNA reads as TGTGCCAGCAGCCAAGATGGTAAAAGGAGTTCACCCTACGAGCAGTACTTC.